These 19 T cell receptor beta chains came from one sample sequenced in a study of CD8 T cells in Susac syndrome. Roughly 0.45 to 1 ug RNA was reverse transcribed with random hexamers. TCRdb used MiXCR to reprocess the immunoSEQ multiplex PCR reads, holding one entry per CDR3 protein. The table includes over 150,000 distinct CDR3 sequences, 85% to 95% detected once. Source material: CD4+ T cells from PBMCs. These receptors were taken from a human donor with multiple sclerosis.

This sequence joins TRBV6-6 and TRBJ1-5; no firm D call. CDR1 is MNHNY and CDR2 is SVGAGI in the germline V gene (reference sequence). V gave up 4 bases and J gave up 11 bases, with 9 bases separating them. The CDR3 consists of 11 residues. The DNA for the CDR3 is TGTGCCAGCAGTTCTGGGTTATCCCAGCATTTT. It specifies CASSSGLSQHF.

This clonotype was recorded once. The chain uses TRBV20-1 and TRBJ2-1; D perhaps matches TRBD1 (7 bases). Germline V gives CDR1 DFQATT, CDR2 SNEGSKA (reference sequence). Between the trimmed V and J ends, which lost 6 bases and 5 bases, there was a span of 20 bases. The CDR3 runs to 15 residues. The chain's CDR3 is CSAAPQAGGNNEQFF. CDR3 DNA sequence: TGCAGTGCAGCCCCCCAGGCAGGGGGGAACAATGAGCAGTTCTTC.

This chain connects TRBV5-1 to TRBJ2-5; D may correspond to TRBD1 or TRBD2 (5 bases each). Trimming took 2 bases from V and 5 from J, leaving 16 bases between them. Germline V gene data show CDR1 as SGHRS and CDR2 as YFSETQ. The CDR3 consists of 15 residues. The CDR3 coding sequence is TGCGCCAGCAGCTTCCTCGGGACCGAGGCGGAGACCCAGTACTTC. This codes for CASSFLGTEAETQYF.

The genes are TRBV6-1 and TRBJ1-5; the D gene is possibly TRBD1 (5 bases). The CDR3 has 13 amino acids. Between the trimmed V and J ends, which lost 4 bases and 7 bases, there was a span of 11 bases. Germline CDR1 reads MNHNS; CDR2 reads SASEGT. The CDR3: CASSVTAAQPQHF. The CDR3 DNA follows: TGTGCCAGCAGTGTGACAGCGGCCCAGCCCCAGCATTTT.

The chain links TRBV20-1 to TRBJ2-3; D is ambiguous. Trimming shortened V by 6 bases and J by 0 bases, and 13 bases separated the two germline ends. Germline CDR1 is DFQATT and CDR2 is SNEGSKA (reference sequence). CDR3 length: 14 residues. The CDR3 DNA sequence: TGCAGTGCCCGAAGACACCCTAGCACAGATACGCAGTATTTT. This codes for CSARRHPSTDTQYF.

The V gene is TRBV5-4, the J gene TRBJ1-2; D gene ambiguous. The germline V and J ends were trimmed by 5 bases and 6 bases, with 14 bases remaining between them. CDR3 size: 13 residues. Per germline, CDR1 SGHNT and CDR2 YYREEE (reference sequence). The DNA of the CDR3 is TGTGCCAGCAGTCTGGACGGATTAGATGGCTACACCTTC. It codes for CASSLDGLDGYTF.

Comments on this clonotype: One end of the junction does not line up with germline, which may come from a read error. The rearrangement uses TRBV6-2 or TRBV6-3 and TRBJ1-2, with TRBD1 as a possible D gene (6 bases). CDR1 MNHEY and CDR2 SVGEGT come from the germline V gene. The CDR3 spans 15 residues. DNA for the CDR3: TGTGCCAGCAGTTTTTCGCCGGGACAAGGCCGCTCCTCCGCCTTC. Translating gives CASSFSPGQGRSSAF.

V is TRBV11-2 and J is TRBJ2-1; TRBD1 matches at 8 bases. The CDR3 is 16 amino acids. With 6 bases clipped from V and 10 bases from J, the junction kept 17 bases outside the gene matches. Per the germline V gene, CDR1 is SGHAT and CDR2 is FQNNGV. The CDR3 here is CASRINPGQGGTEQFF. In nucleotides, the CDR3 is TGTGCCAGCAGAATCAACCCCGGACAGGGCGGGACGGAGCAGTTCTTC.

This clonotype appeared once. V and J are TRBV6-1 and TRBJ2-7; TRBD1 aligns across 9 bases. The CDR3 length is 16 residues. V was pared by 6 bases and J by 4 bases, with 13 bases of the junction left unmatched. Germline values: CDR1 MNHNS, CDR2 SASEGT. The chain's CDR3 is CASRPRAGTGFYEQYF. The DNA of the CDR3 is TGTGCCAGCAGACCTCGGGCCGGGACAGGGTTTTACGAGCAGTACTTC.

The chain is built from TRBV6-6 and TRBJ1-6, with D unclear. The CDR3 is made up of 12 amino acids. The V gene's germline CDR1 is MNHNY and CDR2 SVGAGI (reference sequence). V lost 7 bases and J 5 bases, leaving 6 bases between the germline ends. The CDR3 nucleotides read TGTGCCAGCACCAGCGATAATTCACCCCTCCACTTT. Its protein product is CASTSDNSPLHF.

This clonotype has more than one count but fewer than ten. The rearrangement links TRBV13 to TRBJ2-7; D is possibly TRBD1 (6 bases). Trimming shortened V by 1 base and J by 6 bases, and 10 bases separated the two germline ends. The germline V gene has CDR1 PRHDT and CDR2 FYEKMQ (reference sequence). The CDR3 covers 13 residues. The CDR3 region is CASSLVRGGEQYF. The CDR3 DNA reads as TGTGCCAGCAGCTTAGTAAGAGGGGGCGAGCAGTACTTC.

This rearrangement joins TRBV18 to TRBJ2-5; D possibly corresponds to TRBD1 (6 bases). This CDR3 is 17 amino acids long. V lost 0 bases to trimming and J lost 5 bases, with 19 bases between them. CDR1 is KGHSH, CDR2 LQKENI, per germline. CDR3 sequence reads: CASSPPTVDRLGETQYF. Written as DNA, the CDR3 is TGTGCCAGCTCACCACCAACTGTTGACAGGCTGGGGGAGACCCAGTACTTC.

The chain carries TRBV28 and TRBJ1-2; D uncertain. CDR3 length: 14 amino acids. V was shortened by 3 bases and J by 4 bases, with 12 bases between the two germline ends. CDR1 and CDR2 (germline): MDHEN, SYDVKM. In nucleotides, the CDR3 is TGTGCCAGCAGTTTTAGCCCAGAGATCTATGGCTACACCTTC. Its translation: CASSFSPEIYGYTF.

The V and J genes are TRBV28 and TRBJ2-7; D ambiguous. This CDR3 spans 12 amino acids. The V gene lost 5 bases and the J gene lost 6 bases, with 11 bases spanning the gap. Per the germline V gene, CDR1 is MDHEN and CDR2 is SYDVKM. CDR3 loop: CASSGLVGEQYF. The CDR3, as DNA: TGTGCCAGCAGTGGGTTAGTCGGCGAGCAGTACTTC.

The rearrangement uses TRBV5-1 and TRBJ2-5, with D possibly being TRBD2 (7 bases). Germline V CDR1 and CDR2: SGHRS, YFSETQ. V lost 1 base and J lost 5, with 15 bases in between. The CDR3 spans 15 residues. The CDR3: CASSLPDRRGETQYF. The CDR3 DNA sequence: TGCGCCAGCAGCTTGCCAGACAGGCGGGGGGAGACCCAGTACTTC.

The chain is built from TRBV30 and TRBJ1-2; D possibly corresponds to TRBD1 (5 bases). Between the trimmed V and J ends, which lost 3 bases and 3 bases, there was a span of 8 bases. CDR1 is GTSNPN, CDR2 SVGIG, per germline (reference sequence). This CDR3 comprises 12 residues. CDR3: CAWSGGDYGYTF. CDR3 sequence (DNA): TGTGCCTGGAGCGGAGGGGACTATGGCTACACCTTC.

The chain carries TRBV5-6 and TRBJ2-7; 9 nucleotides align to TRBD2. The CDR3 loop spans 15 amino acids. V was pared by 1 base and J by 3 bases, with 5 bases of the junction left unmatched. The germline gives CDR1 SGHDT, CDR2 YYEEEE. The CDR3 DNA sequence: TGTGCCAGCAGCTTGTTTAGCGGGGGAGTCTACGAGCAGTACTTC. Protein sequence: CASSLFSGGVYEQYF.

The rearrangement uses TRBV29-1 and TRBJ1-1, with D possibly matching TRBD1 (5 bases). This CDR3 spans 12 amino acids. The germline CDR1 and CDR2 sequences are SQVTM and ANQGSEA. V was shortened by 6 bases and J by 6 bases, with 14 bases between the two germline ends. This chain's CDR3 is CSVGEEFAEAFF. CDR3 nucleotide sequence: TGCAGCGTGGGGGAGGAGTTCGCTGAAGCTTTCTTT. Full variable domain (missing parts from reference TRBV29-1 and TRBJ1-1): SAVISQKPSRDICQRGTSLTIQCQVDSQVTMMFWYRQQPGQSLTLIATANQGSEATYESGFVIDKFPISRPNLTFSTLTVSNMSPEDSSIYLCSVGEEFAEAFFGQGTRLTVV.

The V call is TRBV18, the J call TRBJ1-5; the D is unclear. The CDR3 sequence is 15 residues long. With 3 bases removed from V and 3 bases from J, the gap between germline ends came to 12 bases. Germline loops: CDR1 KGHSH, CDR2 LQKENI. As DNA, the CDR3 is TGTGCCAGCTCACCCTATAGACAATCCAATCAGCCCCAGCATTTT. Encoded protein: CASSPYRQSNQPQHF. Together with reference TRBV18 and TRBJ1-5, the CDR3 gives the full variable domain: NAGVMQNPRHLVRRRGQEARLRCSPMKGHSHVYWYRQLPEEGLKFMVYLQKENIIDESGMPKERFSAEFPKEGPSILRIQQVVRGDSAAYFCASSPYRQSNQPQHFGDGTRLSIL.